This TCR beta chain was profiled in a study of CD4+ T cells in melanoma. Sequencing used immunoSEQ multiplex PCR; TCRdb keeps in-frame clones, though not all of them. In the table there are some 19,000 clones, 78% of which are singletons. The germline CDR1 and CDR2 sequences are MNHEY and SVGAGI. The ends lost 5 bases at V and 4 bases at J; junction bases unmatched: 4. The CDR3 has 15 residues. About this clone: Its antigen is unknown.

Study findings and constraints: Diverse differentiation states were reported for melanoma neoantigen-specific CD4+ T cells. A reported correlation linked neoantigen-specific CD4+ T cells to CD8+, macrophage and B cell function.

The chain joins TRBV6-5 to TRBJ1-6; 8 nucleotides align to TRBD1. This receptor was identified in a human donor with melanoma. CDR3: CASSTTGDYNSPLHF. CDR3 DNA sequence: TGTGCCAGCAGTACGACAGGGGATTATAATTCACCCCTCCACTTT.